One and the same sample provided the 25 T cell receptor beta chains below, sequenced in a study of blood T cell repertoires in COVID-19. Data came from immunoSEQ multiplex PCR; TCRdb stores just in-frame clones and leaves some out. This sample carries roughly 350,000 clones, 75% to 90% of them seen once, and the ten largest clones take approximately 3.7%. The specimen sequenced was peripheral blood. The receptors come from a woman aged 18-29 years with acute or convalescent COVID-19.

This chain uses TRBV5-4 with TRBJ1-1; D is ambiguous. Germline values: CDR1 SGHNT, CDR2 YYREEE (reference sequence). This CDR3 spans 14 amino acids. Trimming stripped 1 base from V and 2 bases from J, with 9 bases between. As DNA, the CDR3 is TGTGCCAGCAGCTTGTGGCAGGCAAACACTGAAGCTTTCTTT. Its protein product is CASSLWQANTEAFF.

For this clone: Other DNA variants within this sample encode the same CDR3. The CDR3, as DNA: TGCGCCAGCAGCCTCGGACAGGGTGATGGCTACACCTTC. This translates into CASSLGQGDGYTF. This chain uses TRBV5-1 with TRBJ1-2; 8 positions agree with TRBD1. Germline CDR1 is SGHRS and CDR2 is YFSETQ. The CDR3 has 13 residues. The trim removed 4 bases at V and 6 bases at J, leaving 5 bases unmatched.

The chain employs TRBV30 and TRBJ2-7, with TRBD1 matching over 10 bases. CDR3 length equals 15 residues. The ends lost 5 bases at V and 0 bases at J; junction bases unmatched: 7. The germline CDR1 and CDR2 sequences are GTSNPN and SVGIG (reference sequence). In nucleotides, the CDR3 is TGTGCCTGGGACAGGGGGCTCGCAAGCTCCTACGAGCAGTACTTC. Translated, it gives CAWDRGLASSYEQYF.

This chain uses TRBV14 with TRBJ2-7, with TRBD1 as a possible D gene (5 bases). Germline CDR1 reads SGHDN; CDR2 reads FVKESK. Trimming removed 0 bases at V and 2 bases at J, with 8 bases between. The CDR3 runs 14 residues. CDR3 nucleotide sequence: TGTGCCAGCAGCCAAGATACAGGTACCTACGAGCAGTACTTC. Its protein product is CASSQDTGTYEQYF.

The chain employs TRBV2 and TRBJ1-1; 9 nucleotides match TRBD1. This CDR3 spans 18 amino acids. The V and J ends lost 2 bases and 2 bases, in that order; junction bases with no gene match: 12. CDR1 is SNHLY, CDR2 FYNNEI, per germline. The CDR3 region has the DNA TGTGCCAGCAGTGAATTTTACAGGGGGCTATATTCAAACACTGAAGCTTTCTTT. It translates to CASSEFYRGLYSNTEAFF.

This chain connects TRBV5-1 to TRBJ2-7, with D maybe TRBD2 (6 bases). V was trimmed by 0 bases and J by 0 bases, leaving 10 bases between them. The CDR3 totals 15 residues. CDR1 and CDR2 from the germline V gene are SGHRS and YFSETQ. CDR3 region: CASSLASGSSYEQYF. The CDR3 coding sequence is TGCGCCAGCAGCTTGGCCTCCGGGAGCTCCTACGAGCAGTACTTC.

The chain recombines TRBV10-3 with TRBJ1-6; no clear D. Trimming cost V 5 bases and J 10 bases, with 21 bases left between them. This CDR3 has 16 residues. Looked up from germline, CDR1 is ENHRY and CDR2 is SYGVKD. In nucleotides, the CDR3 is TGTGCCATCAGTCCCGATGTGGGAATCGGGAACTCACCCCTCCACTTT. Translated, it gives CAISPDVGIGNSPLHF.

The chain is built from TRBV7-2 and TRBJ1-2; 7 positions agree with TRBD1. Germline V lookup: CDR1 SGHTA, CDR2 FQGNSA. CDR3 length equals 14 residues. Trimming cost V 0 bases and J 4 bases; bases outside gene matches: 2. The CDR3 loop reads CASSLATGLYGYTF. The DNA for the CDR3 is TGTGCCAGCAGCTTAGCGACAGGGCTCTATGGCTACACCTTC.

The chain has TRBV14 and TRBJ2-2; tentative D call: TRBD2 (7 bases). Germline assignment: CDR1 SGHDN and CDR2 FVKESK. The germline V and J ends were trimmed by 7 bases and 2 bases, with 14 bases remaining between them. The CDR3 consists of 15 residues. The CDR3 nucleotides read TGTGCCAGCACCTCACGGGGGGCAAACACCGGGGAGCTGTTTTTT. It yields the protein CASTSRGANTGELFF.

The chain couples TRBV18 to TRBJ1-6; D is unclear. V dropped 3 bases and J dropped 6 bases, with 18 bases sitting between them. The CDR3 length is 17 residues. The germline gives CDR1 KGHSH, CDR2 LQKENI. The CDR3 DNA sequence: TGTGCCAGCTCACCCGATACCACCGGGTCCGTTAATTCACCCCTCCACTTT. Protein product: CASSPDTTGSVNSPLHF. The full variable domain, its missing parts supplied by reference TRBV18 and TRBJ1-6, is NAGVMQNPRHLVRRRGQEARLRCSPMKGHSHVYWYRQLPEEGLKFMVYLQKENIIDESGMPKERFSAEFPKEGPSILRIQQVVRGDSAAYFCASSPDTTGSVNSPLHFGNGTRLTVT.

The CDR3 nucleotides read TGTGCCAGCAGCTTACGGGACAGGGAGTTTCAGCAGTTCTTC. Translation: CASSLRDREFQQFF. This chain uses TRBV7-9 with TRBJ2-1; TRBD1 agrees at 9 bases. Germline trimming cut 2 bases from V and 11 bases from J; bases unmatched to any gene: 7. Germline values: CDR1 SEHNR, CDR2 FQNEAQ (reference sequence). The CDR3 length is 14 residues.

The chain joins TRBV18 to TRBJ1-3; unclear D gene. The CDR3 spans 15 residues. Germline CDR1 and CDR2: KGHSH and LQKENI. The V and J ends lost 5 bases and 0 bases respectively, with 11 bases between them. CDR3 residues: CASSEDALSGNTIYF. The CDR3 coding sequence is TGTGCCAGCTCAGAGGATGCCCTCTCTGGAAACACCATATATTTT.

V usage is TRBV6-5 and J usage is TRBJ1-1; D not certain. Germline V gene data show CDR1 as MNHEY and CDR2 as SVGAGI. This CDR3 comprises 13 residues. Trimming took 5 bases from V and 0 from J, leaving 7 bases between them. CDR3 sequence reads: CASSRGVNTEAFF. The CDR3 DNA follows: TGTGCCAGCAGTCGAGGAGTGAACACTGAAGCTTTCTTT.

V usage is TRBV5-6 and J usage is TRBJ1-3, with D maybe TRBD1 (5 bases). Germline CDR1 SGHDT, CDR2 YYEEEE. Deletions cut 0 bases from V and 0 bases from J, with 7 bases between. The CDR3 is 15 amino acids. The CDR3 DNA sequence: TGTGCCAGCAGCTTGGGACAGTACTCTGGAAACACCATATATTTT. Residues: CASSLGQYSGNTIYF.

The sample holds a few counts of this clone. The chain joins TRBV3-1 (or the pseudogene TRBV3-2) to TRBJ1-6; TRBD1 matches at 8 bases. Trimming took 4 bases from V and 7 from J; bases not matched to a gene: 3. The CDR3 has 14 amino acids. Germline-derived CDR1 and CDR2 are LGHDT and YNNKEL (reference sequence). This chain's CDR3 is CASSPRGPNSPLHF. The CDR3 DNA follows: TGTGCCAGCAGCCCCAGGGGGCCGAATTCACCCCTCCACTTT.

The chain recombines TRBV10-2 with TRBJ2-3; 10 bases are a match to TRBD2. Germline V gene lookup returns CDR1 WSHSY and CDR2 SAAADI. The junction had 8 bases not matched to a gene; V was cut back by 2 bases and J by 0 bases. This CDR3 is built from 18 residues. The CDR3 bases are TGCGCCAGCAGTGAGCCCCTGCTAGCGGGGGCTAGCACAGATACGCAGTATTTT. Its translation: CASSEPLLAGASTDTQYF.

The chain links TRBV7-8 to TRBJ1-4, with 7 bases lining up with TRBD1. The CDR3 loop spans 17 amino acids. Trimming at V came to 1 base and at J to 3 bases, leaving 8 bases not matched to a gene. Germline V gives CDR1 SGHVS, CDR2 FQNEAQ. CDR3 residues: CASSLVGLGQANEKLFF. CDR3 nucleotides: TGTGCCAGCAGCTTAGTAGGGCTTGGACAGGCTAATGAAAAACTGTTTTTT.

For the CDR3, the DNA is TGTGCCAGGCATGGACTCTCTGGAAACACCATATATTTT. It codes for CARHGLSGNTIYF. The gene calls are TRBV25-1 and TRBJ1-3; D ambiguous. The germline V gene has CDR1 MGHDK and CDR2 SYGVNS. The V end was cut by 9 bases, the J end by 0 bases, with 9 bases between. The CDR3 extends over 13 amino acids. The full variable domain, in which reference TRBV25-1 and TRBJ1-3 provide the parts outside the CDR3, is EADIYQTPRYLVIGTGKKITLECSQTMGHDKMYWYQQDPGMELHLIHYSYGVNSTEKGDLSSESTVSRIRTEHFPLTLESARPSHTSQYLCARHGLSGNTIYFGEGSWLTVV.

The chain joins TRBV7-8 to TRBJ1-2; D is unclear. CDR3 length: 18 residues. Germline V gene data show CDR1 as SGHVS and CDR2 as FQNEAQ. Trimming pared 3 bases from V and 0 bases from J, leaving 20 bases between. CDR3 bases: TGTGCCAGCAGCTTGTTCGTCCTGGCCCTCGAAGCTAACTATGGCTACACCTTC. Translating it yields CASSLFVLALEANYGYTF.

The table lists this clone with many counts. The chain recombines TRBV5-1 with TRBJ2-2; no firm D call. V lost 0 bases, J lost 1 base, and 7 bases lay in between. The CDR3 is made up of 15 amino acids. The germline gives CDR1 SGHRS, CDR2 YFSETQ. Here the CDR3 DNA reads TGCGCCAGCAGCTTGGATGTCGGGAACACCGGGGAGCTGTTTTTT. Protein: CASSLDVGNTGELFF. The full variable domain, with the rest looked up from reference TRBV5-1 and TRBJ2-2, is KAGVTQTPRYLIKTRGQQVTLSCSPISGHRSVSWYQQTPGQGLQFLFEYFSETQRNKGNFPGRFSGRQFSNSRSEMNVSTLELGDSALYLCASSLDVGNTGELFFGEGSRLTVL.

The genes are TRBV19 and TRBJ2-7, with 8 bases matching TRBD2. CDR3 length equals 13 residues. The V and J ends lost 9 bases and 4 bases, in that order; junction bases with no gene match: 8. Germline lookup yields CDR1 LNHDA and CDR2 SQIVND (reference sequence). CDR3 coding DNA: TGTGCCAGCGGGAGGGCCGGTGAGTACGAGCAGTACTTC. Translated, it gives CASGRAGEYEQYF.

The CDR3 sequence: CASKRAANSPLHF. In DNA, the CDR3 is TGTGCCAGCAAGCGGGCAGCTAATTCACCCCTCCACTTT. The chain couples TRBV6-5 to TRBJ1-6; D unclear. V lost 7 bases to trimming and J lost 6 bases, with 10 bases between them. This CDR3 has 13 residues. Germline V lookup: CDR1 MNHEY, CDR2 SVGAGI.

The chain carries TRBV2 and TRBJ1-1; 11 bases fit TRBD1. V lost 5 bases and J lost 11; bases outside the gene matches: 7. Germline lookup yields CDR1 SNHLY and CDR2 FYNNEI. CDR3 size: 13 residues. This chain's CDR3 is CASSNLDRGHAFF. The CDR3 coding sequence is TGTGCCAGCAGTAACTTGGACAGGGGGCATGCTTTCTTT.

The chain carries TRBV3-1 (or the pseudogene TRBV3-2) and TRBJ1-1; 9 bases line up with TRBD1. V lost 4 bases and J lost 9; bases outside the gene matches: 9. This CDR3 contains 14 residues. Germline V gene sequence: CDR1 LGHDT, CDR2 YNNKEL (reference sequence). CDR3 sequence: CASSPDPGQGKAFF. The CDR3 DNA reads as TGTGCCAGCAGCCCTGACCCGGGACAGGGAAAAGCTTTCTTT.

The V call is TRBV4-2, the J call TRBJ2-7; 7 bases fit TRBD1. CDR3 size: 14 residues. V was pared by 1 base and J by 6 bases, with 6 bases of the junction left unmatched. In germline, CDR1 is LGHNA, CDR2 YNFKEQ. Written as DNA, the CDR3 is TGTGCCAGCAGCCAAGCCCGGGCAGGGGGCGAGCAGTACTTC. Protein sequence: CASSQARAGGEQYF.